One sample yielded the 11 T cell receptor beta chains listed below, sequenced in a study of OX40 agonist ivuxolimab in advanced cancers. The method was immunoSEQ multiplex PCR; TCRdb's version includes in-frame clones alone and lacks a portion of them. The repertoire holds approximately 84,000 clones, with roughly 92% as singletons. The source material was CD4+ or CD8+ T cells sorted from blood, sampled in a trial of the OX40 agonist ivuxolimab. The source of these receptors is an adult with an advanced solid tumor such as melanoma, head and neck, liver or kidney cancer.

This rearrangement joins TRBV27 to TRBJ1-1; a weak D match, TRBD1 (6 bases). The CDR3 loop spans 12 amino acids. Germline V gene data show CDR1 as MNHEY and CDR2 as SMNVEV (reference sequence). Trimming pared 7 bases from V and 6 bases from J, leaving 12 bases between. The CDR3 sequence: CASKGGGAEAFF. The CDR3, as DNA: TGTGCCAGCAAGGGGGGTGGGGCTGAAGCTTTCTTT.

This rearrangement joins TRBV27 to TRBJ2-7; perhaps TRBD1 as D (6 bases). Germline CDR1 and CDR2: MNHEY and SMNVEV (reference sequence). The V gene lost 6 bases and the J gene lost 0 bases, with 12 bases spanning the gap. CDR3 length: 14 amino acids. The CDR3, as DNA: TGTGCCAGCAGAATTAGGGGGAGCTCCTACGAGCAGTACTTC. It is translated as CASRIRGSSYEQYF.

The chain is built from TRBV7-9 and TRBJ2-3; TRBD2 aligns across 9 bases. The CDR3 extends over 15 amino acids. Germline V gives CDR1 SEHNR, CDR2 FQNEAQ (reference sequence). V trimming: 1 base; J trimming: 7 bases; junction bases outside the gene matches: 6. CDR3 residues: CASSLEGLAGNTQYF. Written as DNA, the CDR3 is TGTGCCAGCAGCTTAGAGGGGCTAGCGGGGAATACGCAGTATTTT.

This chain connects TRBV27 to TRBJ1-5; tentatively, D is TRBD1 (6 bases). CDR1 is MNHEY, CDR2 SMNVEV, per germline (reference sequence). Trimming removed 6 bases from V and 0 bases from J, with 12 bases in between. The CDR3 loop spans 15 amino acids. CDR3 sequence reads: CASRIRGYSNQPQHF. The CDR3 DNA is TGTGCCAGCAGGATCAGGGGTTATAGCAATCAGCCCCAGCATTTT.

This chain links TRBV19 with TRBJ2-5; TRBD1 might be the D (5 bases). The J call may not be correct, given that the DNA end is closer to TRBJ2-7. Germline lookup yields CDR1 LNHDA and CDR2 SQIVND (reference sequence). This CDR3 has 13 residues. CDR3 DNA sequence: TGTGCCAGTAGTCCCCCTGACAGCTACGAGCAGTACTTC. It is translated as CASSPPDSYEQYF.

The chain couples TRBV27 to TRBJ2-3; D is ambiguous. The length of the CDR3 is 13 residues. V was clipped by 0 bases and J by 0 bases, with 1 base between them. CDR1 and CDR2 from the germline V gene are MNHEY and SMNVEV (reference sequence). The CDR3 here is CASSLSSTDTQYF. The DNA of the CDR3 is TGTGCCAGCAGTTTATCTAGCACAGATACGCAGTATTTT.

V is TRBV6-1 and J is TRBJ1-2, with D possibly being TRBD1 (5 bases). The CDR3 sequence is 15 residues long. The germline V gene has CDR1 MNHNS and CDR2 SASEGT. Trimming pared 6 bases from V and 3 bases from J, leaving 17 bases between. The CDR3 reads CASRTLQGIDYGYTF. CDR3 nucleotide sequence: TGTGCCAGCAGGACCCTCCAGGGCATCGACTATGGCTACACCTTC.

V is TRBV20-1 and J is TRBJ1-2, with unresolved D. The CDR3 totals 11 residues. V was pared by 6 bases and J by 3 bases, with 8 bases between. The germline V gene encodes CDR1 DFQATT and CDR2 SNEGSKA (reference sequence). DNA for the CDR3: TGCAGTGCCCCCCTACACTATGGCTACACCTTC. This translates into CSAPLHYGYTF.

V and J are TRBV7-9 and TRBJ2-5, with D perhaps given as TRBD1 or TRBD2 (6 bases each). Germline V gene sequence: CDR1 SEHNR, CDR2 FQNEAQ (reference sequence). V dropped 6 bases and J dropped 5 bases, with 13 bases sitting between them. The CDR3 runs to 13 residues. The CDR3 loop reads CASRDRLVETQYF. CDR3 bases: TGTGCCAGCAGGGACAGACTAGTGGAGACCCAGTACTTC.

The V gene is TRBV7-9, the J gene TRBJ2-7; a possible D gene is TRBD2 (6 bases). Trimming removed 1 base at V and 3 bases at J, with 10 bases between. The germline V gene has CDR1 SEHNR and CDR2 FQNEAQ (reference sequence). This CDR3 is 14 amino acids long. The CDR3 is CASSLDGSGYEQYF. CDR3 in DNA: TGTGCCAGCAGCTTAGATGGTAGCGGCTACGAGCAGTACTTC.

The V call is TRBV19, the J call TRBJ2-7; 10 nucleotides line up with TRBD1. The V gene's germline CDR1 is LNHDA and CDR2 SQIVND (reference sequence). The length of the CDR3 is 14 residues. The ends lost 5 bases at V and 4 bases at J; junction bases unmatched: 5. In DNA form, the CDR3 reads TGTGCCAGTAGTCTTCGACAGGGGGCGTACGAGCAGTACTTC. Its protein product is CASSLRQGAYEQYF.